This T cell receptor beta chain appears in the sequencing data of a study of blood T cell repertoires in COVID-19. The table came from immunoSEQ multiplex PCR; TCRdb's copy has only in-frame clones and leaves some out. Here the sample spans around 170,000 clones, approximately 84% being singletons. V gave up 2 bases and J gave up 2 bases, with 12 bases separating them. Germline V gene data show CDR1 as MRHNA and CDR2 as SNTAGT. The CDR3 is 16 residues long. The TCR originated in a woman over 75 with acute or convalescent COVID-19. The sample comprised peripheral blood. The chain joins TRBV6-4 to TRBJ1-4; D not resolved. DNA of the CDR3: TGTGCCAGCAGTGACGGCCAGGCCCCTACTAATGAAAAACTGTTTTTT. Its translation: CASSDGQAPTNEKLFF.